Listed below are T cell receptor beta chains from one sample, sequenced in a study of T cell responses to AZD1222 COVID-19 vaccine. TCRdb's copy holds only in-frame clones and misses some; the assay was immunoSEQ multiplex PCR. Here the sample spans around 84,000 clones, roughly 94% being singletons. The specimen was peripheral blood, collected on day 0 of MenACWY control vaccination. These receptor sequences come from an adult in good health. Both conserved end residues are part of each CDR3. Each record gives: J gene, V gene, CDR3 protein.

TRBJ2-5 TRBV18 CASSREDGETQYF
TRBJ2-7 TRBV7-2 CASSWGGNSYEQYF
TRBJ1-5 TRBV6-2/TRBV6-3 CASSHPLTSDQPQHF
TRBJ1-2 TRBV7-9 CASSLDPNYGYTF
TRBJ2-3 TRBV7-6 CASSLVDRANTDTQYF
TRBJ1-1 TRBV7-2 CASRPNRGLNTEAFF
TRBJ1-2 TRBV4-1 CASSQDQMYGYTF
TRBJ1-4 TRBV14 CASSQFTLAEKLFF
TRBJ1-4 TRBV18 CASSPFRETNEKLFF
TRBJ1-1 TRBV12-3/TRBV12-4 CASSLRRASEAFF
TRBJ1-2 TRBV27 CASSSFGATHYGYTF
TRBJ1-2 TRBV6-5 CASSYLRAGDYGYTF
TRBJ1-1 TRBV7-9 CASSLQGNLNTEAFF
TRBJ2-3 TRBV25-1 CASSELDMGRLLDTQYF
TRBJ1-1 TRBV5-1 CASSLDRVNTEAFF
TRBJ1-6 TRBV6-5 CASSMPLYNSPLHF
TRBJ1-6 TRBV6-5 CASREFDNSPLHF
TRBJ1-1 TRBV19 CASRDPGWTEAFF
TRBJ2-5 TRBV24-1 CATSEAGTGRQETQYF
TRBJ2-5 TRBV4-3 CASSQREGETQYF
TRBJ2-5 TRBV3-1/TRBV3-2 CASSQDFLGQETQYF
TRBJ1-1 TRBV18 CASSPLGPGQGVHTEAFF
TRBJ2-7 TRBV5-5 CASSLTDGDYPYEQYF
TRBJ2-1 TRBV9 CASSVGGRNEQFF
TRBJ1-5 TRBV6-2/TRBV6-3 CASSYKVPQPQHF
TRBJ1-2 TRBV12-5 CASVLLDYGYTF
TRBJ1-1 TRBV3-1/TRBV3-2 CASSQVQGWNTEAFF
TRBJ2-2 TRBV5-1 CASSPTASGGHGELFF
TRBJ1-1 TRBV15 CATSRGRGDTEAFF
TRBJ2-7 TRBV30 CAWSVTGVSHEQYF
TRBJ2-5 TRBV18 CASSPTGEETQYF
TRBJ2-3 TRBV7-3 CASSFDASTDTQYF
TRBJ2-3 TRBV14 CASSQGWGSGADTQYF
TRBJ1-1 TRBV7-2 CASSPTGGGTEAFF
TRBJ1-5 TRBV18 CASSQEKTGFNQPQHF
TRBJ1-1 TRBV7-2 CASTPGWDMNTEAFF
TRBJ2-1 TRBV24-1 CATSRDRALNEQFF
TRBJ2-4 TRBV4-3 CASSQDWGVKNIQYF
TRBJ2-1 TRBV7-9 CASSLGLAGYEQFF
TRBJ1-4 TRBV7-9 CASSPQDGYEKLFF
TRBJ1-4 TRBV5-1 CASSAPGQGSEKLFF
TRBJ1-4 TRBV2 CASSVHIINEKLFF